One and the same sample provided the 30 T cell receptor beta chains below, sequenced in a study of blood T cells in healthy people across ages. A sample-barcoded 5' primer and a J-beta primer mix were used in a second PCR of about 7 to 12 cycles. TCRdb reanalysed the 5' RACE reads using MiXCR and keeps one entry per CDR3 protein. This sample has 800,000 to 900,000 distinct CDR3 sequences, with around 62% found just once. The sequenced sample was blood. The receptors come from a man aged 25-45 years in good health.

CDR3 region: CSVDAGGAGNEKLFF. DNA of the CDR3: TGCAGCGTTGATGCCGGGGGCGCAGGGAATGAAAAACTGTTTTTT. The chain uses TRBV29-1 and TRBJ1-4, with D tentatively TRBD1 (6 bases). CDR1 is SQVTM, CDR2 ANQGSEA, per germline. CDR3 length: 15 residues. V was shortened by 3 bases and J by 5 bases, with 16 bases between the two germline ends.

The V and J genes are TRBV3-1 and TRBJ2-3; maybe TRBD2 (5 bases). The CDR3 consists of 19 residues. V was shortened by 1 base and J by 4 bases, with 24 bases between the two germline ends. Germline CDR1 is LGHDT and CDR2 is YNNKEL (reference sequence). The CDR3 here is CASSQGVYNGGLEADTQYF. CDR3 nucleotide sequence: TGTGCCAGCAGCCAAGGGGTGTATAATGGAGGTCTAGAGGCAGATACGCAGTATTTT.

The chain uses TRBV3-1 and TRBJ2-5; D is possibly TRBD1 (5 bases). Judging by the DNA end, TRBJ2-7 fits better; the J call may be wrong. Germline loops: CDR1 LGHDT, CDR2 YNNKEL (reference sequence). The CDR3 length is 14 residues. The CDR3 loop reads CASSNDDRPYEQYF. For the CDR3, the DNA is TGTGCCAGCAGCAATGATGACAGACCCTACGAGCAGTACTTC.

V is TRBV7-8 and J is TRBJ1-6, with a possible D match to TRBD1 (6 bases). Germline CDR1 is SGHVS and CDR2 is FQNEAQ. The CDR3 consists of 13 residues. V was clipped by 2 bases and J by 15 bases, with 14 bases between them. The DNA for the CDR3 is TGTGCCAGCAGCTTAAAACAGGGAGGGAGCCTCCACTTT. Amino acids: CASSLKQGGSLHF.

This chain joins TRBV6-4 and TRBJ2-1; no definite D call. The CDR3 is 14 amino acids. Germline V gives CDR1 MRHNA, CDR2 SNTAGT. V was trimmed by 6 bases and J by 7 bases, leaving 16 bases between them. The chain's CDR3 is CASRELAAPNEQFF. The DNA for the CDR3 is TGTGCCAGCAGGGAACTTGCCGCCCCTAATGAGCAGTTCTTC.

This chain links TRBV4-3 with TRBJ1-1; tentative D call: TRBD1 (6 bases). Germline-derived CDR1 and CDR2 are LGHNA and YSLEER. The V end was cut by 4 bases, the J end by 2 bases, with 11 bases between. The CDR3 is 14 amino acids. The CDR3 sequence: CASSPLGGNTEAFF. For the CDR3, the DNA is TGCGCCAGCAGCCCTCTAGGGGGTAACACTGAAGCTTTCTTT.

CDR3 region: CASSEDLPSEKLFF. CDR3 nucleotide sequence: TGTGCCAGCAGTGAAGACCTTCCGAGTGAAAAACTGTTTTTT. This chain joins TRBV6-1 and TRBJ1-4, with D unresolved. Germline values: CDR1 MNHNS, CDR2 SASEGT. The length of the CDR3 is 14 residues. Between the trimmed V and J ends, which lost 1 base and 7 bases, there was a span of 10 bases.

The V gene is TRBV25-1, the J gene TRBJ2-1; D may correspond to TRBD1 or TRBD2 (8 bases each). Germline lookup yields CDR1 MGHDK and CDR2 SYGVNS. The V end lost 7 bases, the J end lost 3 bases, and 19 bases lay between the germline ends. The CDR3 is 16 residues long. CDR3 protein: CASTHGGGTGYNEQFF. CDR3 DNA: TGTGCCAGCACCCACGGCGGGGGGACAGGCTACAATGAGCAGTTCTTC. The whole variable domain, filled in from reference TRBV25-1 and TRBJ2-1, reads EADIYQTPRYLVIGTGKKITLECSQTMGHDKMYWYQQDPGMELHLIHYSYGVNSTEKGDLSSESTVSRIRTEHFPLTLESARPSHTSQYLCASTHGGGTGYNEQFFGPGTRLTVL.

The chain links TRBV5-1 to TRBJ1-4; D is uncertain. The CDR3 has 15 residues. CDR1 is SGHRS and CDR2 is YFSETQ in the germline V gene. Trimming took off 0 bases at V and 3 bases at J, with 9 bases between the two ends. The CDR3 sequence: CASSLEGYSNEKLFF. The CDR3 coding sequence is TGCGCCAGCAGCTTGGAAGGGTACTCTAATGAAAAACTGTTTTTT. Full variable domain (missing parts from reference TRBV5-1 and TRBJ1-4): KAGVTQTPRYLIKTRGQQVTLSCSPISGHRSVSWYQQTPGQGLQFLFEYFSETQRNKGNFPGRFSGRQFSNSRSEMNVSTLELGDSALYLCASSLEGYSNEKLFFGSGTQLSVL.

The genes are TRBV29-1 and TRBJ1-1; D is possibly TRBD1 (5 bases). In germline, CDR1 is SQVTM, CDR2 ANQGSEA. The CDR3 loop spans 13 amino acids. V was pared by 7 bases and J by 3 bases, with 15 bases between. Written as DNA, the CDR3 is TGCAGCGCCGTGCGGGGCCGGGACACTGAAGCTTTCTTT. Translation gives CSAVRGRDTEAFF.

The chain uses TRBV7-2 and TRBJ2-5; unclear D gene. CDR1 and CDR2 (germline): SGHTA, FQGNSA. The CDR3 has 11 amino acids. Trimming shortened V by 8 bases and J by 1 base, and 5 bases separated the two germline ends. In nucleotides, the CDR3 is TGTGCCAGCGTGGGCCAAGAGACCCAGTACTTC. This sequence encodes CASVGQETQYF. The complete variable domain, with remaining parts taken from reference TRBV7-2 and TRBJ2-5, reads GAGVSQSPSNKVTEKGKDVELRCDPISGHTALYWYRQSLGQGLEFLIYFQGNSAPDKSGLPSDRFSAERTGGSVSTLTIQRTQQEDSAVYLCASVGQETQYFGPGTRLLVL.

The chain has TRBV7-2 and TRBJ2-5; 7 bases align to TRBD1. The better agreement between TRBJ2-7 and the DNA end casts doubt on the J call. This CDR3 has 17 residues. Germline V CDR1 and CDR2: SGHTA, FQGNSA. Written as DNA, the CDR3 is TGTGCCAGCAGCCCCGATTTTCAGACAGGGTTTTCCTACGAGCAGTACTTC. Its translation: CASSPDFQTGFSYEQYF.

The chain carries TRBV7-2 and TRBJ2-4; D may be TRBD2 (5 bases). Trimming left V 3 bases short and J 2 bases short, with 11 bases between. Germline V gives CDR1 SGHTA, CDR2 FQGNSA. This CDR3 spans 15 amino acids. CDR3 amino acids: CTSSFNRGTKNIQYF. The CDR3 nucleotides read TGTACCAGCAGCTTCAACCGGGGTACCAAAAACATTCAGTACTTC.

The gene calls are TRBV3-1 and TRBJ2-5; D gene ambiguous. Germline CDR1 reads LGHDT; CDR2 reads YNNKEL (reference sequence). Trimming stripped 6 bases from V and 5 bases from J, with 13 bases between. The CDR3 is made up of 13 amino acids. The CDR3 region is CASSPPWAETQYF. In DNA form, the CDR3 reads TGTGCCAGCAGTCCCCCCTGGGCGGAGACCCAGTACTTC.

The chain is built from TRBV24-1 and TRBJ2-3; TRBD1 is a possible D gene (6 bases). The germline V gene encodes CDR1 KGHDR and CDR2 SFDVKD. This CDR3 region has 17 residues. V was clipped by 5 bases and J by 0 bases, with 17 bases between them. This CDR3 is CATSALGTPNSTDTQYF. The CDR3 DNA reads TGTGCCACCAGTGCCCTTGGGACACCCAATAGCACAGATACGCAGTATTTT.

The table lists this clonotype with a count of one. The chain employs TRBV9 and TRBJ2-5; no clear D. The V gene's germline CDR1 is SGDLS and CDR2 YYNGEE. V dropped 2 bases and J dropped 2 bases, with 10 bases sitting between them. The CDR3 extends over 14 amino acids. CDR3 loop: CASSVLSTQETQYF. CDR3 DNA: TGTGCCAGCAGCGTTTTGTCTACGCAAGAGACCCAGTACTTC. Full variable domain (outside the CDR3, taken from reference TRBV9 and TRBJ2-5): DSGVTQTPKHLITATGQRVTLRCSPRSGDLSVYWYQQSLDQGLQFLIQYYNGEERAKGNILERFSAQQFPDLHSELNLSSLELGDSALYFCASSVLSTQETQYFGPGTRLLVL.

This clonotype was counted at least ten times. V is TRBV12-3 or TRBV12-4 and J is TRBJ1-2; no clear D. Trimming left V 3 bases short and J 4 bases short, with 6 bases between. This CDR3 has 12 amino acids. Here the CDR3 reads CASSFNPYGYTF. The CDR3 DNA sequence: TGTGCCAGCAGTTTTAACCCCTATGGCTACACCTTC.

The V call is TRBV27, the J call TRBJ1-6; TRBD1 matches at 7 bases. The junction had 5 bases not matched to a gene; V was cut back by 3 bases and J by 6 bases. Germline-derived CDR1 and CDR2 are MNHEY and SMNVEV (reference sequence). The CDR3 runs to 15 residues. Written as DNA, the CDR3 is TGTGCCAGCAGTTTTGGGGACAGAGTTAATTCACCCCTCCACTTT. Its protein product is CASSFGDRVNSPLHF.

The chain links TRBV20-1 to TRBJ2-5, with TRBD1 identical over 10 bases. In germline, CDR1 is DFQATT, CDR2 SNEGSKA (reference sequence). This CDR3 spans 14 amino acids. Trimming at V came to 3 bases and at J to 4 bases, leaving 5 bases not matched to a gene. The CDR3 reads CSASRDRGVETQYF. CDR3 DNA: TGCAGTGCTAGTAGGGACAGGGGAGTAGAGACCCAGTACTTC.

This clonotype was seen a handful of times. J is TRBJ2-7 and V is TRBV25-1; D possibly matches TRBD1 or TRBD2 (5 bases each). The CDR3 is made up of 15 amino acids. CDR1 is MGHDK and CDR2 is SYGVNS in the germline V gene. Between the trimmed V and J ends, which lost 1 base and 9 bases, there was a span of 19 bases. The CDR3: CASSESEAGSQRQYF. The CDR3 region has the DNA TGTGCCAGCAGTGAATCGGAGGCAGGGTCTCAACGGCAGTACTTC.

The sample holds a few counts of this clonotype. The V and J genes are TRBV20-1 and TRBJ2-5; tentatively, D is TRBD1 (6 bases). The CDR3 has 14 amino acids. Germline V lookup: CDR1 DFQATT, CDR2 SNEGSKA (reference sequence). The V gene lost 0 bases and the J gene lost 2 bases, with 10 bases spanning the gap. This CDR3 reads CSARDHGTQETQYF. The CDR3 nucleotides read TGCAGTGCTAGAGATCACGGGACACAAGAGACCCAGTACTTC.

This chain joins TRBV21-1 and TRBJ1-5. TRBV21-1 is a recognized pseudogene. This CDR3 spans 19 amino acids. CDR3 amino acids: CASTEGLGFRKHSNQPQHF. For the CDR3, the DNA is TGTGCCAGCACTGAGGGTTTAGGATTTCGGAAACATAGCAATCAGCCCCAGCATTTT.

The chain employs TRBV21-1 and TRBJ2-5; the table assigns TRBD1, which was not confirmed against the DNA. TRBV21-1 is recorded as a pseudogene. This CDR3 contains 19 residues. CDR3 DNA: TGTGCCAGCAGCAGCAGGGGGCGCGTCGTCAGCGCAATTAAAGAGACCCAGTACTTC. It codes for CASSSRGRVVSAIKETQYF.

The CDR3 nucleotides read TGTGCCAGCAGCGCCGGGTCCAGGCATTCACCCCTCCACTTT. This codes for CASSAGSRHSPLHF. This chain joins TRBV9 and TRBJ1-6; unclear D gene. The germline V gene encodes CDR1 SGDLS and CDR2 YYNGEE. The CDR3 totals 14 residues. V dropped 3 bases and J dropped 8 bases, with 12 bases sitting between them.

This chain joins TRBV6-1 and TRBJ2-3, with D perhaps given as TRBD1 or TRBD2 (5 bases each). Germline V gene data show CDR1 as MNHNS and CDR2 as SASEGT. V gave up 2 bases and J gave up 1 base, with 7 bases separating them. The CDR3 consists of 14 residues. The CDR3 sequence: CASSETGRTDTQYF. For the CDR3, the DNA is TGTGCCAGCAGTGAAACGGGGCGCACAGATACGCAGTATTTT.

This clonotype has more than one count but fewer than ten. The J gene is TRBJ1-2, the V gene TRBV4-3; D gene unclear. V was pared by 0 bases and J by 0 bases, with 8 bases between. Germline CDR1 LGHNA, CDR2 YSLEER. This CDR3 is 15 amino acids long. The CDR3 protein is CASSQDQAANYGYTF. The CDR3 DNA follows: TGCGCCAGCAGCCAAGATCAAGCGGCTAACTATGGCTACACCTTC.

The chain combines TRBV30 with TRBJ2-4; D gene uncertain. V shed 3 bases and J shed 0 bases, with 21 bases lying between them. The CDR3 contains 18 residues. Germline values: CDR1 GTSNPN, CDR2 SVGIG (reference sequence). The CDR3 protein is CAWSKNPPEALAKNIQYF. DNA of the CDR3: TGTGCCTGGAGCAAAAATCCGCCCGAGGCCTTAGCCAAAAACATTCAGTACTTC.

The rearrangement joins TRBV10-3 to TRBJ2-5; D unclear. Per the germline V gene, CDR1 is ENHRY and CDR2 is SYGVKD. This CDR3 is built from 15 residues. Deletions cut 6 bases from V and 2 bases from J, with 16 bases between. CDR3 residues: CAISPTANSQETQYF. CDR3 DNA sequence: TGTGCCATCAGCCCCACGGCCAACTCGCAAGAGACCCAGTACTTC.

The chain uses TRBV6-2 or TRBV6-3 and TRBJ2-3, with 8 positions matching TRBD2. V trimming: 0 bases; J trimming: 10 bases; junction bases outside the gene matches: 12. CDR1 and CDR2 from the germline V gene are MNHEY and SVGEGT. The CDR3 is 16 residues long. The CDR3 sequence: CASSYSTRGGGLSQYF. In nucleotides, the CDR3 is TGTGCCAGCAGTTACTCGACACGGGGGGGCGGATTGTCGCAGTATTTT.

The genes are TRBV20-1 and TRBJ2-7; no firm D call. Germline CDR1 DFQATT, CDR2 SNEGSKA (reference sequence). CDR3 size: 12 residues. Trimming took off 3 bases at V and 0 bases at J, with 6 bases between the two ends. CDR3 sequence: CSASENSYEQYF. Here the CDR3 DNA reads TGCAGTGCTAGTGAGAACTCCTACGAGCAGTACTTC.